Listed below are T cell receptor beta chains from one sample, sequenced in a study of shared clonotypes between healthy human individuals. Data came from immunoSEQ multiplex PCR; TCRdb stores just in-frame clones and leaves some out. The repertoire has around 600,000 clones, about 95% of them found once; the top ten carry 0.095% to 0.14%. Sequencing was performed on naive CD8+ T cells sorted from blood. The receptors were sampled from a woman between 25 and 40 years old in good health. CDR3s include the opening cysteine and the closing phenylalanine or tryptophan. A D gene is named only where the DNA matches it firmly. Clone size appears in some rows only: once, few, many, or a class for an expanded clone.

j_call,v_call,clone_size,d_call,cdr3_aa
TRBJ2-7,TRBV9,.,.,CASSPMDPAYEQYF
TRBJ2-7,TRBV19,.,.,CASSIASSGADLTYEQYF
TRBJ2-1,TRBV7-2,.,TRBD2,CASSLLAGGYNEQFF
TRBJ2-5,TRBV7-9,.,.,CASVLVPYETQYF
TRBJ2-6,TRBV5-6,.,.,CASSLVWAGDGSGANVLTF
TRBJ2-7,TRBV28,.,TRBD2,CASSGTSGSAAYEQYF
TRBJ2-7,TRBV2,few,.,CASSDYGDRSYEQYF
TRBJ2-1,TRBV7-9,.,.,CASSLAPLSTYEQFF
TRBJ2-2,TRBV7-2,.,TRBD2,CASSPSGRGPGELFF
TRBJ1-5,TRBV6-6,.,TRBD1,CASRQGAMDQPQHF
TRBJ1-1,TRBV7-6,.,.,CASSLISGGQGTEAFF
TRBJ1-1,TRBV7-9,.,.,CASSLEPKTEAFF
TRBJ1-1,TRBV25-1,.,TRBD1,CASSEWGSGQGITEAFF
TRBJ1-1,TRBV28,.,.,CASTLEDEAFF
TRBJ2-7,TRBV5-1,.,.,CASSVTPGPQTEQYF
TRBJ1-5,TRBV30,few,.,CAWSLGGNQPQHF
TRBJ1-1,TRBV7-9,.,TRBD1,CASSLGQKAFF
TRBJ2-1,TRBV11-2,.,.,CASIPTWAGGGDEQFF
TRBJ1-1,TRBV5-1,.,TRBD1,CASSSWPRGKANTEAFF
TRBJ1-2,TRBV28,.,.,CASSLPRDGHPANYGYTF
TRBJ2-1,TRBV19,once,.,CASSTPGPRAGEQFF
TRBJ1-5,TRBV5-6,.,.,CASSLSRTSSNQPQHF
TRBJ1-6,TRBV6-5,.,TRBD1,CASSYSTGNNSPLHF
TRBJ2-1,TRBV27,once,TRBD2,CASSLAGGWNEQFF
TRBJ1-5,TRBV4-1,.,.,CASSQVPGANQPQHF
TRBJ2-7,TRBV2,.,TRBD2,CASSGTSGSYEQYF
TRBJ2-7,TRBV14,.,.,CASSQVAGALGEQYF
TRBJ2-1,TRBV7-9,.,TRBD2,CASTSQAGAPYNEQFF
TRBJ1-1,TRBV6-1,.,.,CASSEAVVQGRTEAFF
TRBJ2-5,TRBV9,.,.,CASSGTRATYQETQYF
TRBJ2-1,TRBV29-1,.,TRBD2,CSVEWREGYDEQFF
TRBJ2-7,TRBV27,.,TRBD2,CASGIAGGPGEQYF
TRBJ2-1,TRBV2,.,TRBD2,CASSDDRTSGTSSYNEQFF
TRBJ2-1,TRBV4-2,.,.,CASSVSRDSYNEQFF
TRBJ2-7,TRBV4-1,.,.,CASSQDYERSYEQYF
TRBJ1-1,TRBV27,.,.,CASSLWAGNTEAFF
TRBJ2-5,TRBV13,.,TRBD2,CASSQDSGRAGETQYF
TRBJ1-2,TRBV7-8,.,TRBD1,CASSQPGDRGRGYTF
TRBJ1-5,TRBV11-2,.,.,CASSLVGNQPQHF
TRBJ2-3,TRBV28,.,TRBD2,CASSPTSGRTDTQYF
TRBJ1-3,TRBV4-1,.,TRBD1,CASSPEQGSGNTIYF